These 17 T cell receptor beta chains were all obtained from the same sample, sequenced in a study of Graves' ophthalmopathy and Graves' hyperthyroidism. Amplification of the TCR beta CDR3 regions used RNA transcripts (as template). HTBI primers served in a first-round RT-PCR, which a second-round multiplex PCR followed. TCRdb itself ran the multiplex PCR reads through MiXCR, one entry per CDR3 protein. The repertoire includes about 1.2 million distinct CDR3 sequences, about two fifths of them detected once, and approximately 10% sits in the top ten. Sequencing was carried out using peripheral blood or thyroid tissue (not recorded which). All receptors derive from an adult man with Graves' hyperthyroidism.

The chain uses TRBV5-6 and TRBJ1-1, with 7 bases identical to TRBD1. CDR1 and CDR2 from the germline V gene are SGHDT and YYEEEE. The junction had 5 bases not matched to a gene; V was cut back by 4 bases and J by 5 bases. This CDR3 is 13 amino acids long. In nucleotides, the CDR3 is TGTGCCAGCAGCCACAGGGGAACAACTGAAGCTTTCTTT. Amino acids: CASSHRGTTEAFF.

The chain links TRBV5-6 to TRBJ2-5; 12 bases are shared with TRBD1. CDR1 and CDR2 from the germline V gene are SGHDT and YYEEEE. V shed 1 base, J shed 5 bases, and the junction held 6 bases outside the gene matches. The length of the CDR3 is 16 residues. For the CDR3, the DNA is TGTGCCAGCAGCTTGCAGGGACAGGGGGCTGTCGAGACCCAGTACTTC. This translates into CASSLQGQGAVETQYF.

The chain has TRBV12-3 or TRBV12-4 and TRBJ1-4; a possible D gene is TRBD1 (6 bases). The CDR3 spans 14 residues. Trimming removed 7 bases from V and 3 bases from J, with 12 bases in between. CDR3 sequence: CASNTGSANEKLFF. CDR3 in DNA: TGTGCCAGCAACACAGGGTCCGCTAATGAAAAACTGTTTTTT.

This clonotype was seen repeatedly, ten times or more. The J gene is TRBJ2-5, the V gene TRBV2; D remains ambiguous. Trimming stripped 6 bases from V and 4 bases from J, with 18 bases between. The CDR3 length is 15 residues. Germline CDR1 is SNHLY and CDR2 is FYNNEI. The CDR3 sequence: CASSLSMVAGETQYF. In nucleotides, the CDR3 is TGTGCCAGCAGCCTCTCTATGGTAGCAGGAGAGACCCAGTACTTC. Drawing the rest from reference TRBV2 and TRBJ2-5, the complete variable domain is EPEVTQTPSHQVTQMGQEVILRCVPISNHLYFYWYRQILGQKVEFLVSFYNNEISEKSEIFDDQFSVERPDGSNFTLKIRSTKLEDSAMYFCASSLSMVAGETQYFGPGTRLLVL.

V is TRBV12-3 or TRBV12-4 and J is TRBJ2-2; 10 nucleotides agree with TRBD2. Trimming at V came to 4 bases and at J to 6 bases, leaving 5 bases not matched to a gene. CDR3 length: 15 residues. The CDR3 spells CASSYGLAVAGELFF. The CDR3, as DNA: TGTGCCAGCAGTTATGGACTAGCGGTGGCCGGGGAGCTGTTTTTT.

In its sample, this clonotype was seen a few times. The rearrangement links TRBV12-3 or TRBV12-4 to TRBJ2-2; D perhaps matches TRBD2 (6 bases). V was cut by 0 bases and J by 4 bases, with 24 bases left in between. The length of the CDR3 is 20 residues. DNA for the CDR3: TGTGCCAGCAGTTTAGCGAGTACATCAGGTTGGCGGGAAGGCACCGGGGAGCTGTTTTTT. Translated, it gives CASSLASTSGWREGTGELFF.

V gene TRBV20-1 combines with J gene TRBJ2-7; 7 bases are shared with TRBD1. The CDR3 has 14 amino acids. Per germline, CDR1 DFQATT and CDR2 SNEGSKA (reference sequence). V trimming: 6 bases; J trimming: 2 bases; junction bases outside the gene matches: 10. DNA for the CDR3: TGCAGTGCCCACTTCCGGGACAGCCCCTACGAGCAGTACTTC. Translated: CSAHFRDSPYEQYF.

The chain links TRBV7-9 to TRBJ2-7; the D gene is possibly TRBD2 (6 bases). The CDR3 consists of 14 residues. Germline CDR1 SEHNR, CDR2 FQNEAQ (reference sequence). V lost 3 bases and J 4 bases, leaving 13 bases between the germline ends. This CDR3 is CASSLRGRHYEQYF. CDR3 coding DNA: TGTGCCAGCAGCTTGCGGGGCAGACATTACGAGCAGTACTTC.

The rearrangement links TRBV29-1 to TRBJ1-1; a possible D gene is TRBD1 (6 bases). Germline CDR1 is SQVTM and CDR2 is ANQGSEA. The CDR3 has 16 amino acids. V lost 6 bases to trimming and J lost 0 bases, with 20 bases between them. Written as DNA, the CDR3 is TGCAGCGTCATACCAACCCCGACAGGAATGAACACTGAAGCTTTCTTT. Translation: CSVIPTPTGMNTEAFF.

This clonotype was found a few times. This sequence joins TRBV5-1 and TRBJ2-5, with 9 nucleotides matching TRBD2. The CDR3 runs 15 residues. The trim removed 4 bases at V and 0 bases at J, leaving 4 bases unmatched. Germline V lookup: CDR1 SGHRS, CDR2 YFSETQ. CDR3: CASSLRGGYQETQYF. The CDR3 bases are TGCGCCAGCAGCCTGCGGGGGGGATACCAAGAGACCCAGTACTTC. The whole variable domain, remainder taken from reference TRBV5-1 and TRBJ2-5, is KAGVTQTPRYLIKTRGQQVTLSCSPISGHRSVSWYQQTPGQGLQFLFEYFSETQRNKGNFPGRFSGRQFSNSRSEMNVSTLELGDSALYLCASSLRGGYQETQYFGPGTRLLVL.

The rearrangement joins TRBV29-1 to TRBJ1-2, with a tentative D call TRBD1 (5 bases). Germline CDR1 and CDR2: SQVTM and ANQGSEA. V was trimmed by 1 base and J by 4 bases, leaving 16 bases between them. The CDR3 is made up of 15 amino acids. This chain's CDR3 is CSVEGGRGSSYGYTF. The CDR3 nucleotides are TGCAGCGTTGAAGGGGGCCGCGGTTCCAGCTATGGCTACACCTTC.

The CDR3 DNA reads TGTGCCAGCAGGACCGTTAGCGGGGTGTCGGAGACCCAGTACTTC. Translation gives CASRTVSGVSETQYF. The chain employs TRBV7-2 and TRBJ2-5; 8 bases are shared with TRBD2. Per germline, CDR1 SGHTA and CDR2 FQGNSA. This CDR3 is 15 amino acids long. V shed 6 bases, J shed 5 bases, and the junction held 11 bases outside the gene matches. The full variable domain, its missing parts supplied by reference TRBV7-2 and TRBJ2-5, is GAGVSQSPSNKVTEKGKDVELRCDPISGHTALYWYRQSLGQGLEFLIYFQGNSAPDKSGLPSDRFSAERTGGSVSTLTIQRTQQEDSAVYLCASRTVSGVSETQYFGPGTRLLVL.

The chain has TRBV5-1 and TRBJ2-5; perhaps D is TRBD1 or TRBD2 (5 bases each). There are 14 residues in the CDR3. Germline V gives CDR1 SGHRS, CDR2 YFSETQ. V lost 3 bases, J lost 1 base, and 10 bases lay in between. The CDR3 reads CASSSMGPQETQYF. The DNA for the CDR3 is TGCGCCAGCAGCTCCATGGGACCCCAAGAGACCCAGTACTTC.

The CDR3 sequence is CASRNHPLNTEAFF. DNA of the CDR3: TGTGCCAGCAGAAATCACCCACTGAACACTGAAGCTTTCTTT. The V gene is TRBV28, the J gene TRBJ1-1; D remains unclear. Germline V CDR1 and CDR2: MDHEN, SYDVKM. The ends were cut back, 6 bases at V and 0 bases at J, with 11 bases in the middle. The CDR3 contains 14 residues. Supplemented by reference TRBV28 and TRBJ1-1, the full variable domain reads DVKVTQSSRYLVKRTGEKVFLECVQDMDHENMFWYRQDPGLGLRLIYFSYDVKMKEKGDIPEGYSVSREKKERFSLILESASTNQTSMYLCASRNHPLNTEAFFGQGTRLTVV.

The V call is TRBV7-9, the J call TRBJ1-5; 7 bases are a match to TRBD1. After removal of 2 bases from V and 0 bases from J, the junction contained 7 bases not matched to a gene. Germline V CDR1 and CDR2: SEHNR, FQNEAQ (reference sequence). The CDR3 length is 17 residues. For the CDR3, the DNA is TGTGCCAGCAGCTTACTGTGGGACAGCAATAGCAATCAGCCCCAGCATTTT. This translates into CASSLLWDSNSNQPQHF.

This chain uses TRBV11-2 with TRBJ2-7, with D possibly matching TRBD1 (5 bases). CDR3 length: 16 residues. In germline, CDR1 is SGHAT, CDR2 FQNNGV. The V gene lost 4 bases and the J gene lost 4 bases, with 20 bases spanning the gap. CDR3: CASSSGYPGSLYEQYF. The DNA of the CDR3 is TGTGCCAGCAGCTCAGGGTATCCCGGCTCCTTGTACGAGCAGTACTTC.

The rearrangement joins TRBV29-1 to TRBJ1-4, with TRBD1 as a possible D gene (5 bases). Deletions cut 4 bases from V and 5 bases from J, with 11 bases between. The germline CDR1 and CDR2 sequences are SQVTM and ANQGSEA. There are 13 residues in the CDR3. CDR3 sequence (DNA): TGCAGCGTTGGTGAGGGGTCGAATGAAAAACTGTTTTTT. This translates into CSVGEGSNEKLFF.